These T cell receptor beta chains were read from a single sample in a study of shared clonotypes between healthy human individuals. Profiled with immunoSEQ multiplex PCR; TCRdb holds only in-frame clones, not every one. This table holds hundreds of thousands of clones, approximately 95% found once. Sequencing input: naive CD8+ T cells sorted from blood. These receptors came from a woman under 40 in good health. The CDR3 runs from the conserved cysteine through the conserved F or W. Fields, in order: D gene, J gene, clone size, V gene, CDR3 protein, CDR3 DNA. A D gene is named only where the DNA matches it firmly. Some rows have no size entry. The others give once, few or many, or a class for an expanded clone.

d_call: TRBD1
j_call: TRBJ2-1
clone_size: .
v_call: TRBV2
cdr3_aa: CASITGTGMDEQFF
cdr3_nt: TGTGCCAGCATAACCGGGACAGGGATGGATGAGCAGTTCTTC

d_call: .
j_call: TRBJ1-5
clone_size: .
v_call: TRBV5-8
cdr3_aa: CASSFGDLSNQPQHF
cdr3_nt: TGTGCCAGCAGCTTCGGGGACTTGAGCAATCAGCCCCAGCATTTT

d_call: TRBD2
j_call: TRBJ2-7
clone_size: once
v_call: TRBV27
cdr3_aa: CASSTGTSGLGEQYF
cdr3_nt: TGTGCCAGCAGTACCGGGACTAGCGGGCTAGGCGAGCAGTACTTC

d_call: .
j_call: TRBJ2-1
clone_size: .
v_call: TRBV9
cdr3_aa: CASRSSGAGAGNEQFF
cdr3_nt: TGTGCCAGCAGGTCGTCAGGGGCCGGGGCGGGGAATGAGCAGTTCTTC

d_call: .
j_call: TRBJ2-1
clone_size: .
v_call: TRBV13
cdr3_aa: CASSSRSSYNEQFF
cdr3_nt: TGTGCCAGCAGCTCGAGGAGCTCCTACAATGAGCAGTTCTTC

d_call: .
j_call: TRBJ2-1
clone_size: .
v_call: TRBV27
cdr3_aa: CASSLVGTGNNEQFF
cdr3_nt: TGTGCCAGCAGTTTAGTTGGGACGGGGAACAATGAGCAGTTCTTC

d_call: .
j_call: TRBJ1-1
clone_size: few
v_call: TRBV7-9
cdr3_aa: CASRADRNTEAFF
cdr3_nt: TGTGCCTCGAGGGCGGACAGGAACACTGAAGCTTTCTTT

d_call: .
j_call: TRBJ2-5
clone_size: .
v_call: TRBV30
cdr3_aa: CAWSPKTQYF
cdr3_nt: TGTGCCTGGAGTCCAAAGACCCAGTACTTC

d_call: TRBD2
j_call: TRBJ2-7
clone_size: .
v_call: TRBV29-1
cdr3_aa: CSVYLAGELYEQYF
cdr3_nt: TGCAGCGTGTATCTAGCGGGAGAGCTCTACGAGCAGTACTTC

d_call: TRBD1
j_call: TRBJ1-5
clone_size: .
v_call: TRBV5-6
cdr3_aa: CASSLDGQGINQPQHF
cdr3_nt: TGTGCCAGCAGCTTGGACGGACAGGGGATTAATCAGCCCCAGCATTTT

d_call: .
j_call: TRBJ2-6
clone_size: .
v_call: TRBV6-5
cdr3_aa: CASSQGISGANVLTF
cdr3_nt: TGTGCCAGCAGCCAGGGAATCTCTGGGGCCAACGTCCTGACTTTC

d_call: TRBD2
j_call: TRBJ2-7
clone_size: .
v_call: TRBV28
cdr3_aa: CASSIAGSTYEQYF
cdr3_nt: TGTGCCAGCAGTATAGCGGGATCTACCTACGAGCAGTACTTC

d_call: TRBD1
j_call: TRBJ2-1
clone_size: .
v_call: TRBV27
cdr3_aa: CASSPGQGRELEQFF
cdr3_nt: TGTGCCAGCAGTCCGGGACAGGGGAGGGAACTTGAGCAGTTCTTC

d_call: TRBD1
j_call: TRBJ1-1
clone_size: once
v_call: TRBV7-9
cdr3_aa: CASTRAGTANTEAFF
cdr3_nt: TGTGCCAGCACCCGGGCGGGGACAGCGAACACTGAAGCTTTCTTT

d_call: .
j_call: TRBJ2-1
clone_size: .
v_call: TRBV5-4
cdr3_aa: CASSEDNEQFF
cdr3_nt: TGTGCCAGCAGCGAGGACAATGAGCAGTTCTTC

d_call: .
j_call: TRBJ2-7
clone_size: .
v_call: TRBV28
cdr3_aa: CASSLKGIGYEQYF
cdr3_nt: TGTGCCAGCAGTTTAAAAGGTATAGGGTACGAGCAGTACTTC

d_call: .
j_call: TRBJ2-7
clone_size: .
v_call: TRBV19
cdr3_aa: CASSQGRDYEQYF
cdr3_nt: TGTGCCAGTAGTCAAGGGAGAGACTACGAGCAGTACTTC